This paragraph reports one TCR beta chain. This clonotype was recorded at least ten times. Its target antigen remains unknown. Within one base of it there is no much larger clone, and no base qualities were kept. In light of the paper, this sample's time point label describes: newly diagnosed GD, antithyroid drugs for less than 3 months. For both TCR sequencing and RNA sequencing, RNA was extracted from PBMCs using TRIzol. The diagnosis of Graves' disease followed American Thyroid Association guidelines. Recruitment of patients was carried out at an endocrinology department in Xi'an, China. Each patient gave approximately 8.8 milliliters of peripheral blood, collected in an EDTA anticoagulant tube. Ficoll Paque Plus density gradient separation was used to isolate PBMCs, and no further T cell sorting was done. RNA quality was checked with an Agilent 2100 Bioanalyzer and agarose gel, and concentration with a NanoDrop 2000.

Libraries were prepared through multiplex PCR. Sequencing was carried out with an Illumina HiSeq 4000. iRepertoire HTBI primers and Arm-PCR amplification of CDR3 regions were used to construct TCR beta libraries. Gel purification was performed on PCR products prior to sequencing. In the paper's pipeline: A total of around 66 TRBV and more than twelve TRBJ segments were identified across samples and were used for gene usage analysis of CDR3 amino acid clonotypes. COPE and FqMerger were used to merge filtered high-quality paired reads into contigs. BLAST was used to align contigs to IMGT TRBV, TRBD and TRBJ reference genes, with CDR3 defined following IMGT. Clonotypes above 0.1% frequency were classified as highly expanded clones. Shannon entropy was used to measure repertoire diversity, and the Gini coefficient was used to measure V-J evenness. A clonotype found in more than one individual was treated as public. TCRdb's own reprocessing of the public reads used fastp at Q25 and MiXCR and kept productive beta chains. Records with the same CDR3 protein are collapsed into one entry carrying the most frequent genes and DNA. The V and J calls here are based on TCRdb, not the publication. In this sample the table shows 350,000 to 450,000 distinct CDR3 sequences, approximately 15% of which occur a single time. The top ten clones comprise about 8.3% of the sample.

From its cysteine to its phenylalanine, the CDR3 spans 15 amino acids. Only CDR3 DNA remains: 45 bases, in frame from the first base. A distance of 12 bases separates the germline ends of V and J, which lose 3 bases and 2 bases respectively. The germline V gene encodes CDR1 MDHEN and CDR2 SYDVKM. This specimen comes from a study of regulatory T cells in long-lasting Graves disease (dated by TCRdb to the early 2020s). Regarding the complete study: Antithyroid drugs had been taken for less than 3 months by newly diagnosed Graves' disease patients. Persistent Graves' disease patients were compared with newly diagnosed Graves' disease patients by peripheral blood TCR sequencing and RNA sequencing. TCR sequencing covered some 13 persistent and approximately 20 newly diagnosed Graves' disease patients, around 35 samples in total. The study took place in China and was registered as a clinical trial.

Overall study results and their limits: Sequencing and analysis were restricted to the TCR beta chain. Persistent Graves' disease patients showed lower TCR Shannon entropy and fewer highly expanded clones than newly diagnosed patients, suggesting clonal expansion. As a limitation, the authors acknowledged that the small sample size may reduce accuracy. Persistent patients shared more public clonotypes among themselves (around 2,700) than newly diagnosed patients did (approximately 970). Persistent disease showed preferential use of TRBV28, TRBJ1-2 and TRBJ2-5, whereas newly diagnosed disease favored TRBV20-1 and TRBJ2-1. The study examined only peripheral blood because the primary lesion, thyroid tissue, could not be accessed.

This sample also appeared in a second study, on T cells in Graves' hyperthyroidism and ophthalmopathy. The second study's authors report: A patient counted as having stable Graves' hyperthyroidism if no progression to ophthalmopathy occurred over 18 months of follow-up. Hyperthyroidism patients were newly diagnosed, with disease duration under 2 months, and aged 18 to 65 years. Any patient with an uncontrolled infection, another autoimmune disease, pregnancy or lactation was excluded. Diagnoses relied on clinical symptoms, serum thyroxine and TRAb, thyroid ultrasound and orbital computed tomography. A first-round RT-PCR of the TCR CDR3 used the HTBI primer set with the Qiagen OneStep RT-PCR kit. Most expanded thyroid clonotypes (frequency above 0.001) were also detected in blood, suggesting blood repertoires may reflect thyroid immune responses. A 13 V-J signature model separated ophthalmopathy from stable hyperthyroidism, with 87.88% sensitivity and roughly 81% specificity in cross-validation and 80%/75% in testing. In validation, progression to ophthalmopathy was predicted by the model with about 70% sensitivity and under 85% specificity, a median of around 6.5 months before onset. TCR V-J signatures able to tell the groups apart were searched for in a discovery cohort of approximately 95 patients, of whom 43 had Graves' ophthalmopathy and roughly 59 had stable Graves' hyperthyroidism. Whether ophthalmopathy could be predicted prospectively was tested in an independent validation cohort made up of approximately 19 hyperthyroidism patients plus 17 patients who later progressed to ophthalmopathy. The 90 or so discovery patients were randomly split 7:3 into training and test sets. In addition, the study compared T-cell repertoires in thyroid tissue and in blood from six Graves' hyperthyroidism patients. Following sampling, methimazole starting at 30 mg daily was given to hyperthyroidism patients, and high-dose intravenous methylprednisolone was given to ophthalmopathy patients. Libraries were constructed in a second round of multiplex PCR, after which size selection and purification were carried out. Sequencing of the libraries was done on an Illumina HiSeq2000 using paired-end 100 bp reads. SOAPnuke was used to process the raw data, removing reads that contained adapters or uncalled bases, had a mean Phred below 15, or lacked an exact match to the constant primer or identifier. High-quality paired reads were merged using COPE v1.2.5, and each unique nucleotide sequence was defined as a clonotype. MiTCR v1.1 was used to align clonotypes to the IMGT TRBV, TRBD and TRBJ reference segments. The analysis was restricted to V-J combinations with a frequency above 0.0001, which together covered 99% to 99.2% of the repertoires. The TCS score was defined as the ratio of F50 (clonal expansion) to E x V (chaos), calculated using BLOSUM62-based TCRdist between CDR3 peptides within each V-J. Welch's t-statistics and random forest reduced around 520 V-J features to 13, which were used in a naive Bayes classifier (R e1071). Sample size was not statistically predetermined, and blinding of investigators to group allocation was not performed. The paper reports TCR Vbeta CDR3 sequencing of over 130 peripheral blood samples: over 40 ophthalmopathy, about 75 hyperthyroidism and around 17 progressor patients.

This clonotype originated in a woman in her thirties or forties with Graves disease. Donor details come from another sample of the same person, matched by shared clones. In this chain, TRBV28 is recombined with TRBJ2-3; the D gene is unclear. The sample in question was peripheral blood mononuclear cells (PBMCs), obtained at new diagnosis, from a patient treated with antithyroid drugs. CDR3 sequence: CASSFIGQFTDTQYF. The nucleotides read TGTGCCAGCAGTTTCATCGGTCAGTTCACAGATACGCAGTATTTT.